This T cell receptor (beta chain) originates from a study of vaccination and CD4 T cells after COVID-19. Study context: Samples after vaccination came a median 72 days past dose two, ranging 14 to 241. Post-vaccination sampling time points for three convalescent patients were day 14 and days 161 to 241. From HCoV-229E, HCoV-OC43, HCoV-NL63 and SARS-CoV-2, overlapping spike peptides were used to stimulate the cells.

Time point meaning: late sampling 161 to 241 days after vaccination in three convalescent patients. Described treatment: roughly ten-day PBMC culture with coronavirus spike peptide pools or control peptides (ViraFEST assay). On day 3 and again on day 7, fresh IL-2 medium was used to replace half the medium. This clonotype was picked up a small number of times. Its antigen is as yet unknown. CDR3 length: 15 residues. Germline V gives CDR1 KGHDR, CDR2 SFDVKD. V lost 3 bases, J lost 2 bases, and 2 bases stayed unmatched. The Oncomine TCR Beta short-read assay was what sequenced the DNA obtained from cultured CD4+ T cells. A single record per CDR3 protein comes from TCRdb applying MiXCR to the PCR reads. The table records about 21,000 distinct CDR3 sequences, roughly 46% of them present only once.

The sample here was CD4+ T cells from blood, cultured in vitro, taken about 7 months after SARS-CoV-2 vaccination. This clonotype was obtained from a human donor who had recovered from COVID-19. The V gene is TRBV24-1, the J gene TRBJ2-3; TRBD2 matches 9 bases. In DNA, the CDR3 is TGTGCCACCAGTGATAGCGGGAGGTACACAGATACGCAGTATTTT. This sequence encodes CATSDSGRYTDTQYF.